One sample yielded the 25 T cell receptor beta chains listed below, sequenced in a study of CXCR3-negative and CXCR3-positive naive CD8 T cells. Study results and limitations: Naive CXCR3-positive cells had TRB CDR3s more hydrophobic than those of CXCR3-negative naive cells.

No cognate antigen is known for these TCRs. It was by 5' RACE with UMI labels that the TRB cDNA libraries were prepared. TCRdb reprocessed the 5' RACE reads, with one entry per CDR3 protein and no DNA. Its table lists over 55,000 distinct CDR3 sequences. The sequencing input was naive CXCR3+ CD8+ T cells from blood. The sample's subset: CD45RO-CCR7+CD27+CD95- naive CD8+ T cells expressing CXCR3 (TNR3+). The origin of the receptors is a human donor in good health. Some clones in this sample may be carry-over from other donors' samples.

The genes are TRBV20-1 and TRBJ2-7; TCRdb outputs TRBD2, but without DNA this stays unchecked. The germline V gene has CDR1 DFQATT and CDR2 SNEGSKA (reference sequence). CDR3 length: 13 residues. CDR3 sequence: CSARELGGDEQYF.

The CDR3 reads CASSSTGTGHTEQYF. The chain couples TRBV6-5 to TRBJ2-7; the D call from TCRdb, TRBD1, cannot be confirmed without DNA. CDR3 length: 15 residues. Germline CDR1 is MNHEY and CDR2 is SVGAGI.

The chain recombines TRBV18 with TRBJ2-1. The CDR3 extends over 15 amino acids. Germline loops: CDR1 KGHSH, CDR2 LQKENI. This CDR3 is CASSPLENRYNEQFF.

The V call is TRBV3-1, the J call TRBJ2-4. The CDR3 runs 15 residues. CDR1 and CDR2 from the germline V gene are LGHDT and YNNKEL (reference sequence). CDR3 sequence reads: CASSREGLAKNIQYF.

By frequency, this clonotype is large (0.1 to 1%). The chain has TRBV7-3 and TRBJ1-1. Germline CDR1 is SGHTA and CDR2 is FQGTGA. There are 15 residues in the CDR3. CDR3 amino acids: CASSFLRRGATEAFF. Supplemented by reference TRBV7-3 and TRBJ1-1, the full variable domain reads GAGVSQTPSNKVTEKGKYVELRCDPISGHTALYWYRQSLGQGPEFLIYFQGTGAADDSGLPNDRFFAVRPEGSVSTLKIQRTERGDSAVYLCASSFLRRGATEAFFGQGTRLTVV.

This chain connects TRBV7-2 to TRBJ2-3. CDR1 is SGHTA, CDR2 FQGNSA, per germline. The CDR3 is made up of 13 amino acids. The CDR3 protein is CASSLDNTDTQYF.

This sequence joins TRBV11-3 and TRBJ2-5; TCRdb designates TRBD1, a call that cannot be tested without DNA. The CDR3 is 14 amino acids. The V gene's germline CDR1 is SGHNT and CDR2 YENEEA. CDR3 in amino acids: CASSHSGGQETQYF. The whole variable domain, remainder taken from reference TRBV11-3 and TRBJ2-5, is EAGVVQSPRYKIIEKKQPVAFWCNPISGHNTLYWYLQNLGQGPELLIRYENEEAVDDSQLPKDRFSAERLKGVDSTLKIQPAELGDSAVYLCASSHSGGQETQYFGPGTRLLVL.

The chain combines TRBV5-1 with TRBJ2-7; TCRdb gives TRBD1 as the D gene, but with no DNA this cannot be confirmed. The CDR3 runs 16 residues. CDR1 is SGHRS and CDR2 is YFSETQ in the germline V gene. CDR3 sequence reads: CASSLDPPGGGNEQYF.

The chain uses TRBV12-3 or TRBV12-4 and TRBJ1-1; there is no DNA to check the TCRdb D call of TRBD1. CDR3 length: 14 residues. CDR3 sequence: CASSLLQGATEAFF.

Here the CDR3 reads CASSSDNPEQYF. The gene calls are TRBV5-1 and TRBJ2-7. This CDR3 is built from 12 residues. The germline V gene has CDR1 SGHRS and CDR2 YFSETQ.

The chain employs TRBV4-3 and TRBJ2-7; TCRdb calls TRBD2, which cannot be checked without DNA. The CDR3 loop spans 13 amino acids. Germline V gene sequence: CDR1 LGHNA, CDR2 YSLEER. CDR3 in amino acids: CASSPRHGSEQYF.

The rearrangement links TRBV29-1 to TRBJ2-3; there is no DNA to check the TCRdb D call of TRBD1. This CDR3 comprises 13 residues. Germline CDR1 reads SQVTM; CDR2 reads ANQGSEA. The CDR3 is CSVEPLSTDTQYF.

The chain uses TRBV29-1 and TRBJ2-4; the D call of TRBD1 rests on TCRdb alone, since no DNA is present to check it. This CDR3 comprises 15 residues. CDR1 and CDR2 from the germline V gene are SQVTM and ANQGSEA. This CDR3 is CSVEDGTGAKNIQYF.

The chain employs TRBV12-3 or TRBV12-4 and TRBJ2-5; TCRdb's assignment of TRBD1 cannot be checked, as there is no DNA. The CDR3 runs 14 residues. CDR3 region: CASSLEAGVETQYF.

The chain couples TRBV11-2 to TRBJ2-7. Per germline, CDR1 SGHAT and CDR2 FQNNGV. There are 13 residues in the CDR3. CDR3 region: CASSLEITYEQYF. Complete variable domain (other parts from reference TRBV11-2 and TRBJ2-7): EAGVAQSPRYKIIEKRQSVAFWCNPISGHATLYWYQQILGQGPKLLIQFQNNGVVDDSQLPKDRFSAERLKGVDSTLKIQPAKLEDSAVYLCASSLEITYEQYFGPGTRLTVT.

The chain uses TRBV10-3 and TRBJ2-7; the D call of TRBD1 rests on TCRdb alone, since no DNA is present to check it. The CDR3 runs to 12 residues. Germline V CDR1 and CDR2: ENHRY, SYGVKD. Here the CDR3 reads CAMAGETYEQYF.

The chain has TRBV7-9 and TRBJ2-5; TCRdb's D gene call, TRBD2, goes unchecked for lack of DNA. This CDR3 contains 15 residues. Germline CDR1 SEHNR, CDR2 FQNEAQ (reference sequence). The CDR3 spells CASSPPTTSQETQYF.

This sequence joins TRBV29-1 and TRBJ2-5; TCRdb's D gene call, TRBD1, goes unchecked for lack of DNA. CDR1 SQVTM and CDR2 ANQGSEA come from the germline V gene. The CDR3 totals 12 residues. This CDR3 is CSAGGGQETQYF.

V is TRBV20-1 and J is TRBJ2-1. CDR1 is DFQATT and CDR2 is SNEGSKA in the germline V gene (reference sequence). This CDR3 is 12 amino acids long. The CDR3 reads CSARDLYNEQFF.

The V gene is TRBV21-1, the J gene TRBJ2-6; TCRdb's assignment of TRBD1 cannot be checked, as there is no DNA. TRBV21-1 is a pseudogene locus. The CDR3 consists of 19 residues. CDR3 protein: CASSKGGRGRSSGANVLTF.

The rearrangement uses TRBV12-3 or TRBV12-4 and TRBJ1-3. The CDR3 has 14 residues. CDR3 amino acids: CASTSGEAGNTIYF.

The chain combines TRBV27 with TRBJ2-7; TCRdb's D call of TRBD1 is untestable without DNA. The CDR3 extends over 13 amino acids. Germline V gene sequence: CDR1 MNHEY, CDR2 SMNVEV (reference sequence). CDR3 protein: CASSWGIDRAQYF.

The J gene is TRBJ2-1, the V gene TRBV20-1; checking the TCRdb D call of TRBD1 is not possible without DNA. CDR3 length: 16 amino acids. Germline V gene data show CDR1 as DFQATT and CDR2 as SNEGSKA (reference sequence). The CDR3 is CSAIPLGESSYNEQFF.

The chain joins TRBV29-1 to TRBJ2-1; TCRdb outputs TRBD2, but without DNA this stays unchecked. Germline-derived CDR1 and CDR2 are SQVTM and ANQGSEA. The CDR3 is 15 amino acids. This CDR3 reads CSVLGLAGSYNEQFF.

V and J are TRBV6-2 or TRBV6-3 and TRBJ2-5. The germline V gene has CDR1 MNHEY and CDR2 SVGEGT. The CDR3 consists of 13 residues. The CDR3 spells CASRETYQETQYF.